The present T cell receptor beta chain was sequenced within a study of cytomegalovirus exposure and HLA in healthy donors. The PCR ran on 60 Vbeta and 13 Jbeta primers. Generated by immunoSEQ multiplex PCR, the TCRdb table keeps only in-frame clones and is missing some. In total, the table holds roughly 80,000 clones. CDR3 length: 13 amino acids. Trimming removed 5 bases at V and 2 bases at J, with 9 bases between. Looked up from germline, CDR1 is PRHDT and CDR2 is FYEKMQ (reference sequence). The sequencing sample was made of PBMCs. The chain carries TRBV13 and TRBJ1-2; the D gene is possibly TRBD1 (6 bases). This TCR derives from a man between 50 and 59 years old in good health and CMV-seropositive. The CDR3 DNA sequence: TGTGCCAGCAGCCCTGGGACAAACTATGGCTACACCTTC. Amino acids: CASSPGTNYGYTF. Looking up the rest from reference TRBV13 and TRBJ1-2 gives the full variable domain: AAGVIQSPRHLIKEKRETATLKCYPIPRHDTVYWYQQGPGQDPQFLISFYEKMQSDKGSIPDRFSAQQFSDYHSELNMSSLELGDSALYFCASSPGTNYGYTFGSGTRLTVV.